This entry is about one T cell receptor (beta chain). Its cognate antigen is unknown. Overall study results and limits: Tumor Treg TCRs overlapped most with tumor naive CD4+ cells.

Semi-nested PCR with Nested Universal Primer A followed constant-region reverse priming of full-length variable regions. TCRdb re-called the 5' RACE reads with MiXCR, one entry per CDR3 protein. The profile covers around 52,000 distinct CDR3 sequences, with more than 25% appearing a single time and roughly 3.3% taken by the ten largest. Memory CD4+ cells were defined as CD4+CD45RO+CD25-. The sample taken for sequencing was tumor-infiltrating memory CD4+ T cells sorted from the breast tumor. Subset here: memory CD4+ T cells, CD4+CD45RO+CD25-. The TCR comes from a female donor with breast cancer.

CDR3 amino acids: CASSPDGGEDTQYF. The CDR3 DNA reads as TGTGCCAGCAGTCCCGATGGAGGGGAAGATACGCAGTATTTT. The rearrangement uses TRBV11-3 and TRBJ2-3; D may be TRBD2 (6 bases). Between the trimmed V and J ends, which lost 6 bases and 5 bases, there was a span of 15 bases. CDR3 length: 14 residues. Germline V gene lookup returns CDR1 SGHNT and CDR2 YENEEA.